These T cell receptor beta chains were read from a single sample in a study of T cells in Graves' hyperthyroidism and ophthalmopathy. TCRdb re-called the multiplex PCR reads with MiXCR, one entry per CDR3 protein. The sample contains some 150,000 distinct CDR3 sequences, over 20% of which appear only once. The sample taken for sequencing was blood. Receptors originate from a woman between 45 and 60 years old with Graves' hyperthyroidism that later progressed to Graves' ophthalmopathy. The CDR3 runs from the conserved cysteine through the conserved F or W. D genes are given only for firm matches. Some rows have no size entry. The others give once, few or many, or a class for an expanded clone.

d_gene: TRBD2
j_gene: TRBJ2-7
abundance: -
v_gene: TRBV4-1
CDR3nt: TGCGCCAGCAGCCTCGCCGCCCTAGCGGGAGTCTACGAGCAGTACTTC
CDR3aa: CASSLAALAGVYEQYF

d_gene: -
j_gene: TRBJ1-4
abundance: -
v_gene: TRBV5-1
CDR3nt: TGCGCCAGCAGCTTGAACCCAACTAATGAAAAACTGTTTTTT
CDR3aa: CASSLNPTNEKLFF

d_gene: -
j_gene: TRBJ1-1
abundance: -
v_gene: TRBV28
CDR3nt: TGTGCCAGCAGTCTCCCTGCCCCGGGGGAGGGGAGCCCTGAAGCTTTCTTT
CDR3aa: CASSLPAPGEGSPEAFF

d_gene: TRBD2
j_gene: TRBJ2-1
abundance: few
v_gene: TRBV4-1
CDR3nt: TGCGCCAGCAGCCAAGTCCTAGCGGCCCCCGATGAGCAGTTCTTC
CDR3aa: CASSQVLAAPDEQFF

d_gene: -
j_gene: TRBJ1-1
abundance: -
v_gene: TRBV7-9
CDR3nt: TGTGCCAGCAGCTTATCCAGGGGAACTGAAGCTTTCTTT
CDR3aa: CASSLSRGTEAFF

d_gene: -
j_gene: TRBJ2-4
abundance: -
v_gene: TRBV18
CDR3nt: TGTGCCAGCTCACCAGGGTCCGGAAACATTCAGTACTTC
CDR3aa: CASSPGSGNIQYF

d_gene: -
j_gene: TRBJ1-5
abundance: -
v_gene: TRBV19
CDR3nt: TGTGCCAGTAGTAGTGGGCAGTATAGCAATCAGCCCCAGCATTTT
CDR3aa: CASSSGQYSNQPQHF

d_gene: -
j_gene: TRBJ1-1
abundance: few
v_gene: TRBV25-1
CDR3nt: TGTGCCAGCAGTGAAGGGGGCGCAGGTCTGAACACTGAAGCTTTCTTT
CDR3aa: CASSEGGAGLNTEAFF

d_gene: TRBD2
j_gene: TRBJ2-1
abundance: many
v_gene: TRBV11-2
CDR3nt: TGTGCCAGCAGCCCCTTCCCGGATAGCGGGTGGTCCTACAATGAGCAGTTCTTC
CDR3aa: CASSPFPDSGWSYNEQFF

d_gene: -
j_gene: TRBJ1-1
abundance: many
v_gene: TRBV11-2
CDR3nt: TGTGCCAGCAGCACCCAACAGGGATTAGGGACTGAAGCTTTCTTT
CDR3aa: CASSTQQGLGTEAFF

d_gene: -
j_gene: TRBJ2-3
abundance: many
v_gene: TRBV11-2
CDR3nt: TGTGCCAGCAGCTTAGATCCAGGCCCAGATACGCAGTATTTT
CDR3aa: CASSLDPGPDTQYF

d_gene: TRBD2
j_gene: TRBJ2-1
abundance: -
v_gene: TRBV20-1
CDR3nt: TGCAGTGCTAGAGATCAAGCGGGGTTAGAGCAGTTCTTC
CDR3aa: CSARDQAGLEQFF

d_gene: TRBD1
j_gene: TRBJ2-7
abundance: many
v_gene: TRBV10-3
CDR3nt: TGTGCCATCAGGGGGGACAGGGGAATCGACGAGCAGTACTTC
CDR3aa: CAIRGDRGIDEQYF

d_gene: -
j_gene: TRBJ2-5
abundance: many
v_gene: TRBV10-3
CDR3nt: TGTGCCATCAGTGAGTCGGAGACCCAGTACTTC
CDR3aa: CAISESETQYF

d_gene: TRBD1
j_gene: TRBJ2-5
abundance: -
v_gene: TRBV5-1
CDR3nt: TGTGCCAGCAGCACACCGGGACAGCCAGAGACCCAGTACTTC
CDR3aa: CASSTPGQPETQYF

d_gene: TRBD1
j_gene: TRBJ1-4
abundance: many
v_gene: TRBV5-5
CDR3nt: TGTGCCAGCAGCCTATACCAGGGGGCGTCAGAAAAACTGTTTTTT
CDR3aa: CASSLYQGASEKLFF

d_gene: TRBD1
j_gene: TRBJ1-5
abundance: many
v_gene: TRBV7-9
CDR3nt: TGTGCCAGCAGCCCAGACAGGGGAGGGAATCAGCCCCAGCATTTT
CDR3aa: CASSPDRGGNQPQHF

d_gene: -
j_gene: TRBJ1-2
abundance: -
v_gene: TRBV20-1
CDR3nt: TGCAGTGCTAGAGATTTAGGCCGCTACACCTTC
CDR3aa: CSARDLGRYTF

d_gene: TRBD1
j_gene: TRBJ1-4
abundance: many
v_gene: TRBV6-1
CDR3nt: TGTGCCAGCAGATTGACAGGGCCGGAAAAACTGTTTTTT
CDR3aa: CASRLTGPEKLFF

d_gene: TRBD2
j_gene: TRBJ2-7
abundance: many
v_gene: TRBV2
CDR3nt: TGTGCCAGCAGTGATTCCCTAGCGGGAGTTAACGAGCAGTACTTC
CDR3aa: CASSDSLAGVNEQYF

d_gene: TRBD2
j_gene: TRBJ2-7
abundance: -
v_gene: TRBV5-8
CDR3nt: TGTGCCAGCAGGCCGGGACTATCAGGCGAGCAGTACTTC
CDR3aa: CASRPGLSGEQYF

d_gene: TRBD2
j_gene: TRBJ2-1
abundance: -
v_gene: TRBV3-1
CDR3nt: TGTGCCAGCAGCCAAAATGGGGCGGGAGGGCCCAATGAGCAGTTCTTC
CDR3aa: CASSQNGAGGPNEQFF

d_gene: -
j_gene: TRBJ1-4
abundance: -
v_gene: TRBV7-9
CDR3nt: TGTGCCAGCAGCTTAGTGCTCCAACAGGGTGAAAAACTGTTTTTT
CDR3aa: CASSLVLQQGEKLFF

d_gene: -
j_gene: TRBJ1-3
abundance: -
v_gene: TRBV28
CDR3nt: TGTGCCAGCAGTTTACCCTGGGGGGCTGTCAGAAACACCATATATTTT
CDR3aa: CASSLPWGAVRNTIYF

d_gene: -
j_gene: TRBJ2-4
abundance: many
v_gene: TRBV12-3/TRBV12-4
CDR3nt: TGTGCCCGAGGGGGGCGTTGGGCCAAAAACATTCAGTACTTC
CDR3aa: CARGGRWAKNIQYF

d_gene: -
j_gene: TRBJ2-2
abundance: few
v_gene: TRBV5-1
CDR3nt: TGCGCCAGCAGCTTGCGGGGAGAGGCCGGGGAGCTGTTTTTT
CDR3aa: CASSLRGEAGELFF

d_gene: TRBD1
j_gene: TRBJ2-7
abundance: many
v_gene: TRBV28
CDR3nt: TGTGCCAGCAGTGAAAGGTCGTACCGGGACAGTGGTTCCCACGAGCAGTACTTC
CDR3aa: CASSERSYRDSGSHEQYF

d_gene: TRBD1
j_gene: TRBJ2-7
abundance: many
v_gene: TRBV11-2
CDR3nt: TGTGCCAGCAGCTCGTACTCCGGGACAGGCTTCGAGCAGTACTTC
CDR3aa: CASSSYSGTGFEQYF

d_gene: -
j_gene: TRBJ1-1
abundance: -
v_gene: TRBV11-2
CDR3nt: TGTGCCAGCAGCGTGTTGGGGGGCATGAACACTGAAGCTTTCTTT
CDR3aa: CASSVLGGMNTEAFF

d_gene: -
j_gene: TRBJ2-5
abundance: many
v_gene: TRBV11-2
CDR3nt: TGTGCCAGCAGCCAAAGCCCTACGGAGACCCAGTACTTC
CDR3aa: CASSQSPTETQYF

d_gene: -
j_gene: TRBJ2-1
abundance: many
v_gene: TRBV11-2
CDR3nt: TGTGCCAGCAGCTTAGAAGTCCGGAGCGGGCAGTTCTTC
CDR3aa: CASSLEVRSGQFF

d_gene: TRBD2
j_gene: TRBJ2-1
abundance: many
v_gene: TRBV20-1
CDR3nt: TGCAGTGCTAGAGCTCTAGCGGGAGGTAGCTCCTACAATGAGCAGTTCTTC
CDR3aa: CSARALAGGSSYNEQFF

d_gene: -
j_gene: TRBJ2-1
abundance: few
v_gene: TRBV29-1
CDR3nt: TGCAGCGTTGGTCAGGGAAGCTCCTACAATGAGCAGTTCTTC
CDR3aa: CSVGQGSSYNEQFF

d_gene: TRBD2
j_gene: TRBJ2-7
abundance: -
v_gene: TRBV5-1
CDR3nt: TGCGCCAGCAGCTCCGGGACTAGCAGACCTGGGGCCTACGAGCAGTACTTC
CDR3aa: CASSSGTSRPGAYEQYF

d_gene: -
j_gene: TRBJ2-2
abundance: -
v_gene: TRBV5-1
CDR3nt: TGCGCCAGCAGCTGGGGGCCCGGGGAGCTGTTTTTT
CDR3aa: CASSWGPGELFF

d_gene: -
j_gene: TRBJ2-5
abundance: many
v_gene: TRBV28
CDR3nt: TGTGCCAGCAGTTTATATAGCGCCTTAGAGACCCAGTACTTC
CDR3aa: CASSLYSALETQYF

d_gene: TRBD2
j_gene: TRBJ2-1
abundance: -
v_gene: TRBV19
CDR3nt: TGTGCCAGTAGTATCGAGACCGGGACTAGCGGGCACAATGAGCAGTTCTTC
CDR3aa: CASSIETGTSGHNEQFF

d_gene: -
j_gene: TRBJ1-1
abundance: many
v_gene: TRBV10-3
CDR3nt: TGTGCCATCAGTGAGCCGAACACTGAAGCTTTCTTT
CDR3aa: CAISEPNTEAFF

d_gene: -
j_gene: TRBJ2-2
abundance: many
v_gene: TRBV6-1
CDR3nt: TGTGCCAGCAGTGAAGGGCGGGCCGCGAACACCGGGGAGCTGTTTTTT
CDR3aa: CASSEGRAANTGELFF